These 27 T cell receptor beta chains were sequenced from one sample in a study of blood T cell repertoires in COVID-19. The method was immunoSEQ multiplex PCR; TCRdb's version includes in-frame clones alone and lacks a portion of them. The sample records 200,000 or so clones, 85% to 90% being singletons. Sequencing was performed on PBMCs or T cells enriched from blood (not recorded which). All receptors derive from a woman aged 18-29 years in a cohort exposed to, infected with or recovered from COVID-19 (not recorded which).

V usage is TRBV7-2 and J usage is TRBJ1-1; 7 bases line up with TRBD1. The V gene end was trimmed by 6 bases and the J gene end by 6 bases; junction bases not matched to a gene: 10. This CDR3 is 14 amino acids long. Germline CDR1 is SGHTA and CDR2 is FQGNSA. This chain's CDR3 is CASRPGQVGAEAFF. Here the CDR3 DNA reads TGTGCCAGCAGACCTGGACAGGTCGGGGCTGAAGCTTTCTTT.

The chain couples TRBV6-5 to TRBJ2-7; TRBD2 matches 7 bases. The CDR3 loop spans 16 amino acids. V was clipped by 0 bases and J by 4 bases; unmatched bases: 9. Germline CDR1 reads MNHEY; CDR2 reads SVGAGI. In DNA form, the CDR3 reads TGTGCCAGCAGTTACTCATCGGCTAGCGGATCGTACGAGCAGTACTTC. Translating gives CASSYSSASGSYEQYF.

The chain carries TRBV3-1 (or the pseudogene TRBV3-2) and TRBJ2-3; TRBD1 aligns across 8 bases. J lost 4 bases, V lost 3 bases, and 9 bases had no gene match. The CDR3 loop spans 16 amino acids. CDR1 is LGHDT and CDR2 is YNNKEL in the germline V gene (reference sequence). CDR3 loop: CASSHKIRQGSDTQYF. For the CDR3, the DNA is TGTGCCAGCAGCCATAAGATCAGACAGGGGTCAGATACGCAGTATTTT.

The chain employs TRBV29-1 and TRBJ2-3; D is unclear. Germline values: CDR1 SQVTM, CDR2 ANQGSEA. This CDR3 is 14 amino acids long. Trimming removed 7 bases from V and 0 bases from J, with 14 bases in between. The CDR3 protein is CSALKSVSTDTQYF. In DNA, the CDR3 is TGCAGCGCCCTGAAGTCGGTTAGCACAGATACGCAGTATTTT.

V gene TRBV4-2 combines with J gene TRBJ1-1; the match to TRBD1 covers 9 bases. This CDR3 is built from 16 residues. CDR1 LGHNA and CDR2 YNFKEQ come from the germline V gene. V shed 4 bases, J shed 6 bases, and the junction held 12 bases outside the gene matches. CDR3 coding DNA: TGTGCCAGCAGCCCGTTGATAACAGGGGGCGGAGCTGAAGCTTTCTTT. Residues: CASSPLITGGGAEAFF.

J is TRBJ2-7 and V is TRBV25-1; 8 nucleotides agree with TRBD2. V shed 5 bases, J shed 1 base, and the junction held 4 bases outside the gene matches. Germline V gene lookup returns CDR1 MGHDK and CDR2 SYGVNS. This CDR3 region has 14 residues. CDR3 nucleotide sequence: TGTGCCAGCAGTATCAGCGGGGGTTCCTACGAGCAGTACTTC. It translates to CASSISGGSYEQYF.

In DNA, the CDR3 is TGCGCCAGCAGCCAGCGGACAGGGAGCACAGATACGCAGTATTTT. Translated, it gives CASSQRTGSTDTQYF. This chain links TRBV4-1 with TRBJ2-3; 8 bases align to TRBD1. The CDR3 covers 15 residues. J gave up 0 bases and V 3 bases, and 2 bases lay outside the gene matches. Germline lookup yields CDR1 MGHRA and CDR2 YSYEKL.

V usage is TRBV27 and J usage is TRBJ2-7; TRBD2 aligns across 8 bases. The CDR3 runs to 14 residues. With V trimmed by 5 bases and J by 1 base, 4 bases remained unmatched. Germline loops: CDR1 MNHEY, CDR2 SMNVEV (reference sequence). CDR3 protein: CASSGSGKSYEQYF. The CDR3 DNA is TGTGCCAGCAGTGGTAGCGGGAAATCCTACGAGCAGTACTTC.

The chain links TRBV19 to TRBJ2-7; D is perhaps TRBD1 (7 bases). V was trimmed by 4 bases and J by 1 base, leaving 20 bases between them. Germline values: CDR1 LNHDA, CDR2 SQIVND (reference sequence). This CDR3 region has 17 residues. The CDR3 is CASSTGLTGVLSYEQYF. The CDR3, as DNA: TGTGCCAGTAGTACCGGACTAACAGGGGTCCTTTCCTACGAGCAGTACTTC.

CDR3 DNA sequence: TGCGCCAGCAGCTTTTCTTCGGAGATCGGGCAGTTCTTC. This sequence encodes CASSFSSEIGQFF. The rearrangement joins TRBV5-1 to TRBJ2-1; D is ambiguous. Germline CDR1 SGHRS, CDR2 YFSETQ. The CDR3 has 13 residues. The germline V and J ends were trimmed by 2 bases and 12 bases, with 15 bases remaining between them.

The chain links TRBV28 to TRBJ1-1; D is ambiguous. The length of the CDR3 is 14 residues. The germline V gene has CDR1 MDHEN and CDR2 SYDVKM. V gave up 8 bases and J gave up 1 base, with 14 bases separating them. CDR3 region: CASPGGRENTEAFF. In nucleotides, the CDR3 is TGTGCCAGCCCCGGAGGACGGGAGAACACTGAAGCTTTCTTT.

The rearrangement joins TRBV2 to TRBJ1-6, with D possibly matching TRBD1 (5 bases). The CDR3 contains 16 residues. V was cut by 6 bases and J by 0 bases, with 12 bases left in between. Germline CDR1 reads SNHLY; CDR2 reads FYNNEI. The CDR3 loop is CASSSQESSYNSPLHF. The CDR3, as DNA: TGTGCCAGCAGCTCACAGGAGAGCTCCTATAATTCACCCCTCCACTTT.

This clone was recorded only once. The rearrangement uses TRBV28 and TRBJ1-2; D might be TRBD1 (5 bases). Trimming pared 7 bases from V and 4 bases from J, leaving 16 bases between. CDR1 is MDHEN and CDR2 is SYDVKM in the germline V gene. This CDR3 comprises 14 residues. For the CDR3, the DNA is TGTGCCAGCATCCCCTTGGTGGGGCCCTATGGCTACACCTTC. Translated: CASIPLVGPYGYTF.

The CDR3 sequence is CASSQDGGGSNTEAFF. In DNA, the CDR3 is TGTGCCAGCAGCCAAGATGGGGGGGGCTCGAACACTGAAGCTTTCTTT. This chain links TRBV14 with TRBJ1-1, with D perhaps TRBD1 (6 bases). Germline CDR1 and CDR2: SGHDN and FVKESK. This CDR3 is built from 16 residues. The V gene lost 0 bases and the J gene lost 1 base, with 12 bases spanning the gap.

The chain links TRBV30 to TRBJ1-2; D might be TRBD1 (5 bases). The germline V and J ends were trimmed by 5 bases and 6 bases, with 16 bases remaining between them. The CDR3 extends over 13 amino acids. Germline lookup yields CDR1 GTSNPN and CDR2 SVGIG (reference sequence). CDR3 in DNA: TGTGCCTGGCTGCCTCTTCGACAGAATGGCTACACCTTC. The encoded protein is CAWLPLRQNGYTF.

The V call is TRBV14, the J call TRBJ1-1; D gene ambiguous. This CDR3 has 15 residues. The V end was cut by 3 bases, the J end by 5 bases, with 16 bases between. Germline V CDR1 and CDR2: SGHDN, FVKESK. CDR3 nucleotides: TGTGCCAGCAGCCACCCTCGCAATGGAGGGACTGAAGCTTTCTTT. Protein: CASSHPRNGGTEAFF.

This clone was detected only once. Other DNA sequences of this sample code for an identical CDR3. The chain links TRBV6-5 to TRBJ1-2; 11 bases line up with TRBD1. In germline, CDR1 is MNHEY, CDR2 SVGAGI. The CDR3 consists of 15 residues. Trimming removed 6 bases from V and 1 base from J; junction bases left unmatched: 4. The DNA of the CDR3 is TGTGCCAGCAGACCCGGGACAGGGGGTAACTATGGCTACACCTTC. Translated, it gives CASRPGTGGNYGYTF.

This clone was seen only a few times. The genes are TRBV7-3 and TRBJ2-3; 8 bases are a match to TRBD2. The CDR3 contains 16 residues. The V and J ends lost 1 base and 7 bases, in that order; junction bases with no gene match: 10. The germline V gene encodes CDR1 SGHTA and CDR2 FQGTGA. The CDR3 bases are TGTGCCAGCAGCTTAATTGGGGGACTAGGAACCCATACGCAGTATTTT. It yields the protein CASSLIGGLGTHTQYF.

Here the CDR3 DNA reads TGTGCCAGCAGCTTAACGTACCAGAACACAGATACGCAGTATTTT. Translation: CASSLTYQNTDTQYF. V and J are TRBV7-3 and TRBJ2-3; D remains unclear. The germline CDR1 and CDR2 sequences are SGHTA and FQGTGA. Trimming left V 0 bases short and J 2 bases short, with 9 bases between. There are 15 residues in the CDR3.

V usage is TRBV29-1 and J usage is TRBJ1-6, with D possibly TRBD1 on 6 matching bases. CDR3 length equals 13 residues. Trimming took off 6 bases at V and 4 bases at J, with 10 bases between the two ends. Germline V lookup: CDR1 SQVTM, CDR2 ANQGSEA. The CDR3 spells CSVVDSYNSPLHF. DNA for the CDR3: TGCAGCGTAGTGGACAGTTATAATTCACCCCTCCACTTT.

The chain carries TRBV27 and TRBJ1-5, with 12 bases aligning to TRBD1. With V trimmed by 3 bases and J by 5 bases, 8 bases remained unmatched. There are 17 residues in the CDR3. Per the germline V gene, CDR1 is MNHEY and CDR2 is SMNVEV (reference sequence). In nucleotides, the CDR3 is TGTGCCAGCAGTTTGACACACCGGGACAGGGGGCATCAGCCCCAGCATTTT. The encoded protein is CASSLTHRDRGHQPQHF.

CDR3 DNA sequence: TGCGCCAGCAGCCAAGATGTGGCGCGGGAGGCCAGGGGCACGCAGTATTTT. Its protein product is CASSQDVAREARGTQYF. The rearrangement uses TRBV4-1 and TRBJ2-3; 8 nucleotides agree with TRBD2. The germline CDR1 and CDR2 sequences are MGHRA and YSYEKL. V lost 0 bases, J lost 9 bases, and 14 bases stayed unmatched. The length of the CDR3 is 17 residues.

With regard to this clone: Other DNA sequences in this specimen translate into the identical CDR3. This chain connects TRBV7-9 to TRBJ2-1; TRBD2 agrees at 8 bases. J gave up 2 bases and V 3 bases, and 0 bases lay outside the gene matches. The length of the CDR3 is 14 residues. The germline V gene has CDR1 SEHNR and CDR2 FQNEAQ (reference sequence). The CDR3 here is CASSFGGAYNEQFF. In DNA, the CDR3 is TGTGCCAGCAGCTTCGGGGGGGCCTACAATGAGCAGTTCTTC.

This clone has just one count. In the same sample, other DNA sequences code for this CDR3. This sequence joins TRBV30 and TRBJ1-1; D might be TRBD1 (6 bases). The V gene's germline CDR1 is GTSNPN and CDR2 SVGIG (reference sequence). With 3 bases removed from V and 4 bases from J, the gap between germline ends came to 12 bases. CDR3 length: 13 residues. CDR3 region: CAWSVEGGTEAFF. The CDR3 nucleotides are TGTGCCTGGAGCGTAGAAGGGGGCACTGAAGCTTTCTTT.

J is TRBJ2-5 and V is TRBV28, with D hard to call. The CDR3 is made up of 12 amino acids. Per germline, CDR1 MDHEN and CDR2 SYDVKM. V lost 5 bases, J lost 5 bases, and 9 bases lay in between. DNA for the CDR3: TGTGCCAGCAGTGAGGATCGGGAGACCCAGTACTTC. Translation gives CASSEDRETQYF.

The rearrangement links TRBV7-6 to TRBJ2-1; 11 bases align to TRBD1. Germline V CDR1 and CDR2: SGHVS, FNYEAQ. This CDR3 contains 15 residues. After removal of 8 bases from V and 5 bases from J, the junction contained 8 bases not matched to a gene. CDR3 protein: CASGQGAQMDNEQFF. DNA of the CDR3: TGTGCCAGCGGACAGGGGGCTCAGATGGACAATGAGCAGTTCTTC. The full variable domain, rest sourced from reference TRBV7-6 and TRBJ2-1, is GAGVSQSPRYKVTKRGQDVALRCDPISGHVSLYWYRQALGQGPEFLTYFNYEAQQDKSGLPNDRFSAERPEGSISTLTIQRTEQRDSAMYRCASGQGAQMDNEQFFGPGTRLTVL.

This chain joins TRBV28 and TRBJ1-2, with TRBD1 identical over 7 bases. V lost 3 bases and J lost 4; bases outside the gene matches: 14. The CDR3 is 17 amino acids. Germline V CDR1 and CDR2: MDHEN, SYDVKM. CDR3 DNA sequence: TGTGCCAGCAGTTTTCTTTCCCTGGGACAGTCGGGCTATGGCTACACCTTC. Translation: CASSFLSLGQSGYGYTF.